This T cell receptor (beta chain) was identified in a study of shared clonotypes between healthy human individuals. The method was immunoSEQ multiplex PCR; TCRdb's version includes in-frame clones alone and lacks a portion of them. Of about 87,000 clones listed, approximately 51% are singletons. By share, this clone counts as medium-sized. V gave up 2 bases and J gave up 5 bases; unmatched junction bases: 7. The CDR3 totals 14 residues. In germline, CDR1 is SQVTM, CDR2 ANQGSEA. Sequenced sample: PBMCs. The chain has TRBV29-1 and TRBJ2-3; 7 bases are a match to TRBD2. The sequence was collected from a woman in her 40s in good health. Some clones in this sample may be carry-over from other donors' samples. CDR3 amino acids: CSVESAGLQDTQYF. Here the CDR3 DNA reads TGCAGCGTTGAATCTGCGGGACTACAAGATACGCAGTATTTT.